These T cell receptor beta chains were read from a single sample in a study of early T cells in non-severe SARS-CoV-2 infection. TCRdb reprocessed the 5' RACE reads with MiXCR, giving one entry per CDR3 protein. In the table there are 75,000 to 95,000 distinct CDR3 sequences, 16% of which are singletons. The sample consisted of whole blood, taken at baseline. These receptors were obtained from an adult who was a healthcare worker with PCR-confirmed SARS-CoV-2 infection or an uninfected control (not recorded which). Both conserved end residues are part of each CDR3. A D gene is named only where the DNA matches it firmly. Size values are once, few and many counts, or a class for expanded clones, and some rows have none.

>TRBV19|TRBD2|NA|TRBJ2-5
TGTGCCAGTAGTATGTCCCTAGCGGGTTACCAAGAGACCCAGTACTTC
CASSMSLAGYQETQYF
>TRBV29-1|NA|NA|TRBJ2-5
TGCAGCGCCCGGACCAGTTACCAAGAGACCCAGTACTTC
CSARTSYQETQYF
>TRBV19|NA|NA|TRBJ1-1
TGTGCCAGTAGCCCCCTCCCTTACACTGAAGCTTTCTTT
CASSPLPYTEAFF
>TRBV12-3/TRBV12-4|NA|NA|TRBJ2-6
TGTGCCACAAGGCGGTCTGGGGCCAACGTCCTGACTTTC
CATRRSGANVLTF
>TRBV4-1|NA|NA|TRBJ2-3
TGCGCCAGCAGCCAAGCGGGTACCACAGATACGCAGTATTTT
CASSQAGTTDTQYF
>TRBV6-4|TRBD1|few|TRBJ1-3
TGTGCCAGCAGTGATCCGGGACAGCACTCTGGAAACACCATATATTTT
CASSDPGQHSGNTIYF
>TRBV11-3|TRBD2|once|TRBJ2-3
TGTGCCAGCAGCTCCTCAGCGGGAGGAAGGAATACGCAGTATTTT
CASSSSAGGRNTQYF
>TRBV2|NA|NA|TRBJ2-6
TGTGCCAGCACCGCGAGCGCCAACGTCCTGACTTTC
CASTASANVLTF
>TRBV30|TRBD2|NA|TRBJ2-3
TGTCTAGCGGGTGGTGAACATACGCAGTATTTT
CLAGGEHTQYF
>TRBV27|TRBD2|few|TRBJ2-7
TGTGCCAGCAGCGAGCTAGCGGGAGGGCTGTCCTACGAGCAGTACTTC
CASSELAGGLSYEQYF
>TRBV7-9|NA|NA|TRBJ1-1
TGTGCCAGCAGCTTTGGTACTGAAGCTTTCTTC
CASSFGTEAFF
>TRBV14|NA|NA|TRBJ2-3
TGTGCCAGCAGCCAAGAGGATAGGCGGGACGAAAGCACAGATACGCAGTATTTT
CASSQEDRRDESTDTQYF
>TRBV4-1|NA|NA|TRBJ2-1
TGCGCCAGCAGCCAAGTTTCGGGTCCATATTCTTTCCATGAGCAGTTCTTC
CASSQVSGPYSFHEQFF
>TRBV14|TRBD2|NA|TRBJ2-2
TGTGCCAGCAGCGCCGGGCTAGCGGATTACACCGGGGAGCTGTTTTTT
CASSAGLADYTGELFF
>TRBV12-3/TRBV12-4|NA|NA|TRBJ1-1
TGTGCCAGCATTAGGGACACCTTGAACACTGAAGCTTTCTTT
CASIRDTLNTEAFF
>TRBV7-6|NA|few|TRBJ1-4
TGTGCCAGCAGCCCGGGCAGGGAATTCGAAAAACTGTTTTTT
CASSPGREFEKLFF
>TRBV6-1|NA|NA|TRBJ2-3
TGTGCCAGCACGAGCGGTACGCAGTATTTT
CASTSGTQYF
>TRBV5-1|TRBD1|NA|TRBJ2-1
TGCGCCGGGGGGACAGGTGACTCCTACAATGAGCAGTTCTTC
CAGGTGDSYNEQFF
>TRBV4-1|NA|few|TRBJ2-4
TGCGCCAGCAGCCAAGTCCCCAGGGGAGTGGGAAACATTCAGTACTTC
CASSQVPRGVGNIQYF
>TRBV7-6|NA|NA|TRBJ2-5
TGTGCCAGCAGCTTAGGACAGGCATCGGAGACCCAGTACTTC
CASSLGQASETQYF
>TRBV2|NA|NA|TRBJ2-2
TGTGCCAGCGACCGGGACAAGAACACCGGGGAGCTGTTTTTT
CASDRDKNTGELFF
>TRBV11-2|TRBD2|many|TRBJ2-2
TGTGCCAGCAGCACCCGATTACTAGCGGTCCTAACCACCGAGGAGCTGTTTTTT
CASSTRLLAVLTTEELFF
>TRBV6-5|NA|many|TRBJ1-1
TGTGCCAGCAGTTACGGGTCAGGGACGAACACTGAAGCTTTCTTT
CASSYGSGTNTEAFF
>TRBV3-1|TRBD2|few|TRBJ2-1
TGTGCCAGCAGCCGATCGACTAGCGGGAGAAAGTTCTTC
CASSRSTSGRKFF